Below, 13 T cell receptor beta chains from the same sample are listed, as sequenced in a study of T cells in Graves' hyperthyroidism and ophthalmopathy. RNA transcripts yielded amplified TCR beta CDR3 regions. The study used the HTBI primer set for a first-round RT-PCR of the TCR CDR3. TCRdb independently ran MiXCR on the multiplex PCR reads; one entry per CDR3 protein. The table records over 150,000 distinct CDR3 sequences, over 15% of them present only once. The sequenced sample consisted of blood. The receptor source for this set is a woman aged 45-65 years with Graves' hyperthyroidism.

This clonotype was found many times. The chain is built from TRBV27 and TRBJ1-1, with D unresolved. This CDR3 has 14 residues. V dropped 1 base and J dropped 4 bases, with 10 bases sitting between them. Germline V lookup: CDR1 MNHEY, CDR2 SMNVEV (reference sequence). This CDR3 reads CASSLYGWGTEAFF. The DNA of the CDR3 is TGTGCCAGCAGTTTATATGGGTGGGGCACTGAAGCTTTCTTT.

The chain carries TRBV27 and TRBJ2-6, with D possibly TRBD1 on 5 matching bases. The germline V and J ends were trimmed by 6 bases and 4 bases, with 13 bases remaining between them. Germline V gene data show CDR1 as MNHEY and CDR2 as SMNVEV (reference sequence). This CDR3 has 15 residues. DNA for the CDR3: TGTGCCAGCAGCGTTTCAGGGTCGGGGGCCAACGTCCTGACTTTC. Translating gives CASSVSGSGANVLTF.

This clonotype came up many times. One junction end disagrees with the germline gene, perhaps due to a read error. The rearrangement links TRBV28 to TRBJ2-1, with D perhaps matching TRBD1 or TRBD2 (5 bases each). The length of the CDR3 is 10 residues. The germline gives CDR1 MDHEN, CDR2 SYDVKM. CDR3 nucleotide sequence: TGTGCCGGCAGTTTGGGGACCCAGTTCTTC. As protein: CAGSLGTQFF.

This clonotype showed up many times. V is TRBV6-5 and J is TRBJ1-2; TRBD1 is a possible D gene (5 bases). CDR1 MNHEY and CDR2 SVGAGI come from the germline V gene. The V end lost 5 bases, the J end lost 7 bases, and 26 bases lay between the germline ends. This CDR3 spans 17 amino acids. The CDR3 region has the DNA TGTGCCAGCAGTCTACTCCGGGACCCCCCTCGGCGCGGTGGCTACACCTTC. Protein: CASSLLRDPPRRGGYTF.

There are many counts of this clonotype. The rearrangement joins TRBV28 to TRBJ2-7; possibly TRBD2 for D (6 bases). The CDR3 spans 13 residues. Between the trimmed V and J ends, which lost 10 bases and 4 bases, there was a span of 17 bases. Looked up from germline, CDR1 is MDHEN and CDR2 is SYDVKM. The CDR3 region is CAISPGLSYEQYF. The CDR3 bases are TGTGCCATCTCTCCGGGACTCTCTTACGAGCAGTACTTC.

This clonotype has at least ten counts. V gene TRBV11-2 combines with J gene TRBJ2-7; D gene unclear. The CDR3 sequence is 12 residues long. Deletions cut 4 bases from V and 4 bases from J, with 8 bases between. Germline V CDR1 and CDR2: SGHAT, FQNNGV. The CDR3 reads CASSWAAYEQYF. The CDR3 DNA follows: TGTGCCAGCAGCTGGGCCGCGTACGAGCAGTACTTC.

This clonotype was detected many times. The chain joins TRBV7-9 to TRBJ2-5; TRBD2 is a possible D gene (6 bases). Trimming took off 8 bases at V and 4 bases at J, with 14 bases between the two ends. The length of the CDR3 is 13 residues. Germline CDR1 is SEHNR and CDR2 is FQNEAQ (reference sequence). The CDR3 DNA sequence: TGTGCCAGCTCCTCTACGGGGGTAGAGACCCAGTACTTC. Its protein product is CASSSTGVETQYF.

This clonotype was counted at least ten times. The chain couples TRBV19 to TRBJ1-1; no firm D call. The CDR3 length is 14 residues. Trimming pared 7 bases from V and 0 bases from J, leaving 12 bases between. In germline, CDR1 is LNHDA, CDR2 SQIVND (reference sequence). CDR3 amino acids: CASTGRFMNTEAFF. In nucleotides, the CDR3 is TGTGCCAGTACGGGCAGGTTCATGAACACTGAAGCTTTCTTT.

The chain is built from TRBV14 and TRBJ2-5, with a possible D match to TRBD1 (5 bases). Germline CDR1 reads SGHDN; CDR2 reads FVKESK. V was pared by 2 bases and J by 5 bases, with 12 bases between. The CDR3 is 14 residues long. The DNA for the CDR3 is TGTGCCAGCAGCCAACAATCCAGGGCTGAGACCCAGTACTTC. This codes for CASSQQSRAETQYF.

The gene calls are TRBV4-1 and TRBJ2-4; 8 nucleotides agree with TRBD2. The V segment lost 4 bases and the J segment 8 bases; nucleotides outside the gene matches: 10. In germline, CDR1 is MGHRA, CDR2 YSYEKL. The length of the CDR3 is 15 residues. CDR3 in DNA: TGCGCCAGCAGCCGGACGGGAGGGAACATAGACATTCAGTACTTC. It yields the protein CASSRTGGNIDIQYF.

This clonotype was counted only a few times. The chain recombines TRBV18 with TRBJ2-3, with no clear D. Germline loops: CDR1 KGHSH, CDR2 LQKENI. Deletions cut 3 bases from V and 4 bases from J, with 8 bases between. CDR3 length: 13 residues. This CDR3 is CASSPRSADTQYF. CDR3 DNA sequence: TGTGCCAGCTCACCCCGGAGCGCAGATACGCAGTATTTT.

This clonotype was found many times. V is TRBV27 and J is TRBJ2-1, with D possibly TRBD1 on 6 matching bases. The V and J ends lost 6 bases and 3 bases respectively, with 9 bases between them. Looked up from germline, CDR1 is MNHEY and CDR2 is SMNVEV (reference sequence). This CDR3 is 13 amino acids long. This CDR3 is CASRGHVYNEQFF. The CDR3 bases are TGTGCCAGCAGGGGACATGTCTACAATGAGCAGTTCTTC.

This clonotype was picked up one time. The V call is TRBV4-3, the J call TRBJ2-7, with 9 nucleotides matching TRBD2. This CDR3 is built from 15 residues. After removal of 0 bases from V and 3 bases from J, the junction contained 3 bases not matched to a gene. Germline V gene data show CDR1 as LGHNA and CDR2 as YSLEER. CDR3 nucleotide sequence: TGCGCCAGCAGCCAAGAGCTAGCGGGAATCTACGAGCAGTACTTC. It specifies CASSQELAGIYEQYF.